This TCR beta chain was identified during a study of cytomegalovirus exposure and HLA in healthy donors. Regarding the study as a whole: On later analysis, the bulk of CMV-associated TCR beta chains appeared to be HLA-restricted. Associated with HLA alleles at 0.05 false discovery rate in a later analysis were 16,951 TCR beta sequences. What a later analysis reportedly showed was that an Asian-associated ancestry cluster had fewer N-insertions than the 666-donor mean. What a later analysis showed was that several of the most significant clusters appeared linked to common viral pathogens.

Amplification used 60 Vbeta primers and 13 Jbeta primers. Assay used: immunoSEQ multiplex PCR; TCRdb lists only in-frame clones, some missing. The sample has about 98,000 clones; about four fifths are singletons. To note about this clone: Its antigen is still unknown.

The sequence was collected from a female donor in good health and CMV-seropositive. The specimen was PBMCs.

The CDR3 loop is CASRQGSNQPQHF. The CDR3 DNA reads TGTGCCAGCAGACAGGGTAGCAATCAGCCCCAGCATTTT. The J gene is TRBJ1-5, the V gene TRBV6-5; TRBD1 is a possible D gene (6 bases). Trimming removed 6 bases at V and 0 bases at J, with 6 bases between. CDR3 size: 13 residues. Per germline, CDR1 MNHEY and CDR2 SVGAGI.